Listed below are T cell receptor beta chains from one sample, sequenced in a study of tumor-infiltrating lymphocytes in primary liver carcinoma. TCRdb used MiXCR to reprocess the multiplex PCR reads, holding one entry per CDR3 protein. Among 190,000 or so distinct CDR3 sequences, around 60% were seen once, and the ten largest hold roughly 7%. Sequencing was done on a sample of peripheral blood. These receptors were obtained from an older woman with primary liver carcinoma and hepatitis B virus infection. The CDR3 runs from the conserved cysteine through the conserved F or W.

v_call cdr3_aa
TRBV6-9 CASIYSGRGQEETQYF
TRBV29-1 CIVGTSGRSGEQYF
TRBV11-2 CASSIWTGIGQETQYF
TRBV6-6 CACSPGQGLTDTQYF
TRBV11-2 CASTPLLGVGDSEQFF
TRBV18 CASSPPGQNTEAFF
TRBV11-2 CASSILRIGGGTETQYF
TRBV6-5 CANSPGQPTYNEQFF
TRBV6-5 CASSYSLGQNTGEPFF
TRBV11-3 CVSCRVAGAQETQYF
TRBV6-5 CASIPTHTSNTETFF
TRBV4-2 CASLGSRTDTETFF
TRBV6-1 CAGKPSVKETQYF
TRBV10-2 CASSEVNKQYF
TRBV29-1 CSAELDRNQSQHF
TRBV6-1 CASSGRDRSYKQYF